The rows below give T cell receptor beta chains drawn from one sample of a study of blood T cell repertoires in COVID-19. Generated by immunoSEQ multiplex PCR, the TCRdb table keeps only in-frame clones and is missing some. The sample comprises a few hundred thousand clones, roughly 90% of which are singletons, and about 4.7% rests with the top ten. Sample: PBMCs or T cells enriched from blood (not recorded which). Source of these receptors: a woman in her twenties or thirties who had been exposed to COVID-19. CDR3s include the opening cysteine and the closing phenylalanine or tryptophan. The D gene is left open where the match is weak. The size field is filled for only some rows; it gives once, few, many or a size class.

J gene: TRBJ2-3; V gene: TRBV12-3/TRBV12-4; clone size: -; D gene: -; CDR3 DNA: TGTGCCAACCGGGGTTCGAGCACAGATACGCAGTATTTT; CDR3 protein: CANRGSSTDTQYF
J gene: TRBJ2-1; V gene: TRBV21-1; clone size: -; D gene: -; CDR3 DNA: TGTGCCAGCAGGAAAAGGACTAGCGGGGGGCCCAATGAGCAGTTCTTC; CDR3 protein: CASRKRTSGGPNEQFF
J gene: TRBJ1-2; V gene: TRBV9; clone size: -; D gene: TRBD1; CDR3 DNA: TGTGCCAGCAGCGTAGGGACAGGGGTCAACTATGGCTACACCTTC; CDR3 protein: CASSVGTGVNYGYTF
J gene: TRBJ2-7; V gene: TRBV27; clone size: -; D gene: -; CDR3 DNA: TGTGCCAGCAGTATTTACCAGGGGCCCCTCTACGAGCAGTACTTC; CDR3 protein: CASSIYQGPLYEQYF
J gene: TRBJ1-2; V gene: TRBV30; clone size: -; D gene: TRBD1; CDR3 DNA: TGTGCCTGGAGTGTACGGGGAAGGACAGGGGATGGCTACACCTTC; CDR3 protein: CAWSVRGRTGDGYTF
J gene: TRBJ1-4; V gene: TRBV6-5; clone size: once; D gene: TRBD1; CDR3 DNA: TGTGCCAGCAGTTACGGGGGACAGGGTGATGAAAAACTGTTTTTT; CDR3 protein: CASSYGGQGDEKLFF
J gene: TRBJ2-7; V gene: TRBV18; clone size: -; D gene: TRBD2; CDR3 DNA: TGTGCCAGCTCACCCGGGACTAGTCCCGCTTACGAGCAGTACTTC; CDR3 protein: CASSPGTSPAYEQYF
J gene: TRBJ1-5; V gene: TRBV7-9; clone size: once; D gene: TRBD1; CDR3 DNA: TGTGCCAGCAGCCTCAGGGGGGGCAATCAGCCCCAGCATTTT; CDR3 protein: CASSLRGGNQPQHF
J gene: TRBJ1-6; V gene: TRBV18; clone size: -; D gene: -; CDR3 DNA: TGTGCCAGCGTAGGCACAGGGAGTAATTCACCCCTCCACTTT; CDR3 protein: CASVGTGSNSPLHF
J gene: TRBJ2-3; V gene: TRBV2; clone size: -; D gene: TRBD2; CDR3 DNA: TGTGCCAGCAGTCCCACTAGCGGGGAGGCAGATACGCAGTATTTT; CDR3 protein: CASSPTSGEADTQYF
J gene: TRBJ2-7; V gene: TRBV19; clone size: -; D gene: -; CDR3 DNA: TGTGCCAGTAGTCGCACCACCGGGAAAGTTTACGAGCAGTACTTC; CDR3 protein: CASSRTTGKVYEQYF
J gene: TRBJ1-2; V gene: TRBV10-3; clone size: -; D gene: TRBD1; CDR3 DNA: TGTGCCATCAGTGACTTGGGACAGGGGAAAGGTGGCTACACCTTC; CDR3 protein: CAISDLGQGKGGYTF
J gene: TRBJ1-1; V gene: TRBV12-3/TRBV12-4; clone size: -; D gene: -; CDR3 DNA: TGTGCCAGCAGTTTAATAGTCGGCACTGAAGCTTTCTTT; CDR3 protein: CASSLIVGTEAFF
J gene: TRBJ2-7; V gene: TRBV6-6; clone size: once; D gene: -; CDR3 DNA: TGTGCCAGCAGCCACCCAAGGGGCGAGCAGTACTTC; CDR3 protein: CASSHPRGEQYF
J gene: TRBJ1-4; V gene: TRBV5-1; clone size: -; D gene: -; CDR3 DNA: TGCGCCAGCAGCCCCTTTGCTGGGGGCGCAGGGGAAAAACTGTTTTTT; CDR3 protein: CASSPFAGGAGEKLFF
J gene: TRBJ1-4; V gene: TRBV10-3; clone size: -; D gene: -; CDR3 DNA: TGTGCCACCCGGGAGACGGCCTCTAATGAAAAACTGTTTTTT; CDR3 protein: CATRETASNEKLFF
J gene: TRBJ2-1; V gene: TRBV5-4; clone size: -; D gene: TRBD2; CDR3 DNA: TGTGCCAGCAGCTCCAAGCAATCGGGGGGTGTCGATGAGCAGTTCTTC; CDR3 protein: CASSSKQSGGVDEQFF
J gene: TRBJ2-2; V gene: TRBV7-2; clone size: -; D gene: TRBD2; CDR3 DNA: TGTGCCAGCAGCGCAAAAAGCGGGGGGGCCTACGGGGAGCTGTTTTTT; CDR3 protein: CASSAKSGGAYGELFF
J gene: TRBJ2-5; V gene: TRBV2; clone size: -; D gene: TRBD1; CDR3 DNA: TGTGCCAGCAGTCGGACAGGGGGCGCAGAGACCCAGTACTTC; CDR3 protein: CASSRTGGAETQYF
J gene: TRBJ2-3; V gene: TRBV3-1/TRBV3-2; clone size: -; D gene: -; CDR3 DNA: TGTGCCAGCAGCCAATCCCGTGGCACAGATACGCAGTATTTT; CDR3 protein: CASSQSRGTDTQYF
J gene: TRBJ1-5; V gene: TRBV27; clone size: -; D gene: -; CDR3 DNA: TGTGCCAGCAGTCCGACGACAGTTAATAGCAATCAGCCCCAGCATTTT; CDR3 protein: CASSPTTVNSNQPQHF
J gene: TRBJ1-5; V gene: TRBV4-1; clone size: few; D gene: -; CDR3 DNA: TGCGCCAGCAGCCCCGAGGGGGAGGGACATCAGCCCCAGCATTTT; CDR3 protein: CASSPEGEGHQPQHF
J gene: TRBJ1-6; V gene: TRBV2; clone size: -; D gene: -; CDR3 DNA: TGTGCCAGCAGGAAACGGGGAGGGAACTCCTCCTATAATTCACCCCTCCACTTT; CDR3 protein: CASRKRGGNSSYNSPLHF
J gene: TRBJ2-7; V gene: TRBV5-1; clone size: -; D gene: -; CDR3 DNA: TGCGCCAGCAGTCTTGACTTATACGAGCAGTACTTC; CDR3 protein: CASSLDLYEQYF
J gene: TRBJ2-1; V gene: TRBV9; clone size: -; D gene: TRBD2; CDR3 DNA: TGTGCCAGCAGCGTAGCGGGGGGGGCGCGGAACAATGAGCAGTTCTTC; CDR3 protein: CASSVAGGARNNEQFF
J gene: TRBJ1-2; V gene: TRBV27; clone size: -; D gene: -; CDR3 DNA: TGTGCCAGCAGTTTTACAGGCTATACTGGCTACACCTTC; CDR3 protein: CASSFTGYTGYTF
J gene: TRBJ2-7; V gene: TRBV7-2; clone size: once; D gene: TRBD1; CDR3 DNA: TGTGCCAGCAGCTTAGCGGGGACAGGGCCCTACGAGCAGTACTTC; CDR3 protein: CASSLAGTGPYEQYF
J gene: TRBJ2-4; V gene: TRBV2; clone size: -; D gene: -; CDR3 DNA: TGTGCCAGCAGTGACAGGGGCGTCAAAAACATTCAGTACTTC; CDR3 protein: CASSDRGVKNIQYF
J gene: TRBJ2-7; V gene: TRBV5-1; clone size: -; D gene: -; CDR3 DNA: TGCGCCAGCAGCGGTGGTAGCCTCTCCTACGAGCAGTACTTC; CDR3 protein: CASSGGSLSYEQYF
J gene: TRBJ2-1; V gene: TRBV24-1; clone size: -; D gene: TRBD2; CDR3 DNA: TGTGCCACCTCCCGCGGGACTAGGGGGTCCGGCAATGAGCAGTTCTTC; CDR3 protein: CATSRGTRGSGNEQFF
J gene: TRBJ1-4; V gene: TRBV19; clone size: -; D gene: TRBD1; CDR3 DNA: TGTGCCAGTAGCTTACCGACAGGGCTATCGGAAAAACTGTTTTTT; CDR3 protein: CASSLPTGLSEKLFF
J gene: TRBJ2-2; V gene: TRBV6-4; clone size: -; D gene: -; CDR3 DNA: TGTGCCAGCAGTCCGGGGGCGAACACCGGGGAGCTGTTTTTT; CDR3 protein: CASSPGANTGELFF
J gene: TRBJ1-3; V gene: TRBV5-1; clone size: -; D gene: -; CDR3 DNA: TGCGCCAGCAGCCCCGTCGGGGTTCCTGGAAACACCATATATTTT; CDR3 protein: CASSPVGVPGNTIYF
J gene: TRBJ2-7; V gene: TRBV5-1; clone size: -; D gene: TRBD1; CDR3 DNA: TGCGCCAGCATGGCGGACAGGGGGCTTTACGAGCAGTACTTC; CDR3 protein: CASMADRGLYEQYF
J gene: TRBJ1-3; V gene: TRBV7-9; clone size: -; D gene: -; CDR3 DNA: TGTGCCAGCAGCCGATCGACAGTCTCTGGAAACACCATATATTTT; CDR3 protein: CASSRSTVSGNTIYF
J gene: TRBJ2-5; V gene: TRBV9; clone size: once; D gene: -; CDR3 DNA: TGTGCCAGCAGCGTAGCCTACCAAGAGACCCAGTACTTC; CDR3 protein: CASSVAYQETQYF
J gene: TRBJ1-5; V gene: TRBV4-1; clone size: -; D gene: -; CDR3 DNA: TGCGCCAGCAGCCGAGATTGGCCCGGGGGTAGCAATCAGCCCCAGCATTTT; CDR3 protein: CASSRDWPGGSNQPQHF
J gene: TRBJ1-1; V gene: TRBV6-5; clone size: few; D gene: -; CDR3 DNA: TGTGCCAGCAGTCGGACATCTTTGAACACTGAAGCTTTCTTT; CDR3 protein: CASSRTSLNTEAFF
J gene: TRBJ1-6; V gene: TRBV30; clone size: -; D gene: -; CDR3 DNA: TGTGCCTGGAGTTATCAGATCTCAAATTCACCCCTCCACTTT; CDR3 protein: CAWSYQISNSPLHF
J gene: TRBJ1-6; V gene: TRBV27; clone size: -; D gene: -; CDR3 DNA: TGTGCCAGCAGTCCCCAGGGTCCCGATTCACCCCTCCACTTT; CDR3 protein: CASSPQGPDSPLHF
J gene: TRBJ1-3; V gene: TRBV21-1; clone size: once; D gene: -; CDR3 DNA: TGTGCCAGCAAGGTGGCGGGTCTCTCTGGAAACACCATATATTTT; CDR3 protein: CASKVAGLSGNTIYF
J gene: TRBJ1-1; V gene: TRBV6-4; clone size: -; D gene: -; CDR3 DNA: TGTGCCAGCTCTCGGGGGGGGAGTGGGACTGAAGCTTTCTTT; CDR3 protein: CASSRGGSGTEAFF
J gene: TRBJ2-3; V gene: TRBV24-1; clone size: -; D gene: TRBD2; CDR3 DNA: TGTGCCACCAGTGATATGCGGGGGGGGTTATCAGATACGCAGTATTTT; CDR3 protein: CATSDMRGGLSDTQYF
J gene: TRBJ1-1; V gene: TRBV29-1; clone size: -; D gene: -; CDR3 DNA: TGCAGCGTTGTGAGGACTGAAGCTTTCTTT; CDR3 protein: CSVVRTEAFF
J gene: TRBJ1-1; V gene: TRBV10-2; clone size: once; D gene: TRBD1; CDR3 DNA: TGCGCCAGCAGGCCGGGACAGGGGGTCGAAGCTTTCTTT; CDR3 protein: CASRPGQGVEAFF
J gene: TRBJ2-2; V gene: TRBV3-1/TRBV3-2; clone size: -; D gene: TRBD2; CDR3 DNA: TGTGCCAGCAGCTCACGACTAGCGGGGGATACCGGGGAGCTGTTTTTT; CDR3 protein: CASSSRLAGDTGELFF
J gene: TRBJ1-4; V gene: TRBV7-9; clone size: -; D gene: -; CDR3 DNA: TGTGCCAGCAGCCAGGGGAGTAATGAAAAACTGTTTTTT; CDR3 protein: CASSQGSNEKLFF
J gene: TRBJ1-2; V gene: TRBV5-8; clone size: -; D gene: -; CDR3 DNA: TGTGCCAGCAGCCAGAACTATGGCTACACCTTC; CDR3 protein: CASSQNYGYTF
J gene: TRBJ2-7; V gene: TRBV5-1; clone size: -; D gene: TRBD1; CDR3 DNA: TGCGCCAGCAGCTTGCGACAGGGGAGCTACGAGCAGTACTTC; CDR3 protein: CASSLRQGSYEQYF
J gene: TRBJ1-2; V gene: TRBV5-1; clone size: -; D gene: TRBD1; CDR3 DNA: TGCGCCAGCAGCCCAGGACAGGCGATAATCAACTATGGCTACACCTTC; CDR3 protein: CASSPGQAIINYGYTF
J gene: TRBJ1-1; V gene: TRBV29-1; clone size: -; D gene: -; CDR3 DNA: TGCAGCGTCTCGAGGACATCGAACACTGAAGCTTTCTTT; CDR3 protein: CSVSRTSNTEAFF
J gene: TRBJ2-7; V gene: TRBV3-1/TRBV3-2; clone size: -; D gene: -; CDR3 DNA: TGTGCCAGCAGCCAAGCGGGTAGCGAGCAGTACTTC; CDR3 protein: CASSQAGSEQYF
J gene: TRBJ2-2; V gene: TRBV10-3; clone size: -; D gene: TRBD2; CDR3 DNA: TGTGCCACCCGAGGCGGGGGAACGAACACCGGGGAGCTGTTTTTT; CDR3 protein: CATRGGGTNTGELFF
J gene: TRBJ2-7; V gene: TRBV7-9; clone size: once; D gene: -; CDR3 DNA: TGTGCCAGCAGCTTGACGTATTCCGGGGTGCCCTACGAGCAGTACTTC; CDR3 protein: CASSLTYSGVPYEQYF
J gene: TRBJ2-3; V gene: TRBV7-3; clone size: -; D gene: TRBD2; CDR3 DNA: TGTGCCAGCAGCCGTAGCGGGGGTACGCAGTATTTT; CDR3 protein: CASSRSGGTQYF
J gene: TRBJ2-5; V gene: TRBV3-1/TRBV3-2; clone size: -; D gene: TRBD2; CDR3 DNA: TGTGCCAGCAGCCAACGGACTAGCGGGGGGGCGGGGACCCAGTACTTC; CDR3 protein: CASSQRTSGGAGTQYF
J gene: TRBJ1-6; V gene: TRBV27; clone size: -; D gene: TRBD1; CDR3 DNA: TGTGCCAGCAGTCCCAAGGACAGGGGAAGATCACCCCTCCACTTT; CDR3 protein: CASSPKDRGRSPLHF
J gene: TRBJ1-5; V gene: TRBV19; clone size: -; D gene: -; CDR3 DNA: TGTGCCAGTAGTATAGTGAGCGGCCGGCAGCCCCAGCATTTT; CDR3 protein: CASSIVSGRQPQHF